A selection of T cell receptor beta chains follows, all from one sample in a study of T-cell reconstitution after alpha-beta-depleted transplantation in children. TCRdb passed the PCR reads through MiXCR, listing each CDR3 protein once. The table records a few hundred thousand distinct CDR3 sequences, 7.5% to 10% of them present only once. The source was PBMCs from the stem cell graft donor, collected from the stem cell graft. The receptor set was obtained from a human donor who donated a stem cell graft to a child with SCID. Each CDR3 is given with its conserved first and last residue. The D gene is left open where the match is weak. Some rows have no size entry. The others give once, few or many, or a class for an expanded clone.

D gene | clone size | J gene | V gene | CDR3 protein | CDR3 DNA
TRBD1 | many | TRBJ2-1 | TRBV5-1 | CASSLGDRVLNEQFF | TGCGCCAGCAGCTTGGGGGACAGGGTCCTCAATGAGCAGTTCTTC
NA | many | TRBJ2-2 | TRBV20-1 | CSARVGPGELFF | TGCAGTGCTAGAGTGGGGCCGGGGGAGCTGTTTTTT
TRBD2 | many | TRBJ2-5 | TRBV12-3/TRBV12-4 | CASSLGGRAETQYF | TGTGCCAGCAGTTTGGGAGGGCGCGCGGAGACCCAGTACTTC
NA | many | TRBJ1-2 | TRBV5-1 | CASSLAGLEGYGYTF | TGCGCCAGCAGCTTGGCAGGGTTGGAGGGCTATGGCTACACCTTC
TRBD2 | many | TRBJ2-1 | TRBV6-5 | CASGERGAFLYNEQFF | TGTGCCAGCGGGGAGCGGGGGGCCTTTTTGTACAATGAGCAGTTCTTC
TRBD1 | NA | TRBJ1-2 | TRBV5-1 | CASSLRGQGASGYTF | TGCGCCAGCAGCCTGCGGGGACAGGGGGCGTCCGGCTACACCTTC
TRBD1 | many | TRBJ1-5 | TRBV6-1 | CASSSTGAPQWQPQHF | TGTGCCAGCAGCTCCACAGGGGCCCCACAGTGGCAGCCCCAGCATTTT
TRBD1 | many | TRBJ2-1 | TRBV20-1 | CSARVVGAGGFENEQFF | TGCAGTGCTAGAGTTGTTGGGGCAGGGGGCTTTGAAAATGAGCAGTTCTTC
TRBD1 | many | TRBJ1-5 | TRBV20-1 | CSAREFSGQVGQPQHF | TGCAGTGCTAGAGAATTTTCGGGACAGGTTGGTCAGCCCCAGCATTTT
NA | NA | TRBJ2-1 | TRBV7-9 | CASSLGMNHEQFF | TGTGCCAGCAGCTTAGGCATGAACCATGAGCAGTTCTTC